The sequence of this TCR beta chain was determined in a study of cytomegalovirus exposure and HLA in healthy donors. This clone was counted a few times. V gave up 0 bases and J gave up 3 bases; unmatched junction bases: 5. The CDR3 length is 15 residues. The germline V gene has CDR1 SGHDT and CDR2 YYEEEE. 13 Jbeta primers and 60 Vbeta primers were used for the PCR. Clones were read by immunoSEQ multiplex PCR, and TCRdb kept only the in-frame ones, dropping some. The sample carries some 110,000 clones, about 68% recorded once. The gene calls are TRBV5-6 and TRBJ2-7; 8 positions agree with TRBD2. The TCR originated in a woman between 50 and 59 years old in good health and CMV-seropositive. The specimen sequenced was PBMCs. CDR3 in amino acids: CASSLVSGGVYEQYF. The CDR3 DNA sequence: TGTGCCAGCAGCTTGGTCAGCGGGGGAGTCTACGAGCAGTACTTC.